Reported below is one T cell receptor (beta chain). These data come from a study of T cell responses to AZD1222 COVID-19 vaccine. Across the study: Recipients boosted at about 4 weeks or about 12 weeks are pooled.

The CDR3 has 20 residues. V gave up 3 bases and J gave up 2 bases; unmatched junction bases: 14. The germline V gene has CDR1 SGHVS and CDR2 FQNEAQ. Profiled with immunoSEQ multiplex PCR; TCRdb holds only in-frame clones, not every one. Of some 150,000 clones listed, over 85% are singletons. This receptor was taken from an adult in good health. Sequences were derived from peripheral blood, sampled on day 0 of AZD1222 vaccination. J is TRBJ2-6 and V is TRBV7-8; 9 positions agree with TRBD1. CDR3 coding DNA: TGTGCCAGCAGCTTTAAGAGGTTGGGACAGGGTTTAGCTGGGGCCAACGTCCTGACTTTC. Amino acid sequence: CASSFKRLGQGLAGANVLTF.